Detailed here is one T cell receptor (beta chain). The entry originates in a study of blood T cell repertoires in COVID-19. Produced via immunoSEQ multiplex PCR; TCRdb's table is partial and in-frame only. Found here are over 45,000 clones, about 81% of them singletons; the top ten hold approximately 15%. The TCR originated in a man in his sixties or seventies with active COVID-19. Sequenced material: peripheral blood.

The CDR3 is CASSQDHSTDTQYF. The CDR3, as DNA: TGCGCCAGCAGCCAAGATCATAGCACAGATACGCAGTATTTT. The chain uses TRBV4-3 and TRBJ2-3; D remains unclear. Trimming took off 0 bases at V and 0 bases at J, with 4 bases between the two ends. Germline values: CDR1 LGHNA, CDR2 YSLEER. The CDR3 has 14 amino acids.